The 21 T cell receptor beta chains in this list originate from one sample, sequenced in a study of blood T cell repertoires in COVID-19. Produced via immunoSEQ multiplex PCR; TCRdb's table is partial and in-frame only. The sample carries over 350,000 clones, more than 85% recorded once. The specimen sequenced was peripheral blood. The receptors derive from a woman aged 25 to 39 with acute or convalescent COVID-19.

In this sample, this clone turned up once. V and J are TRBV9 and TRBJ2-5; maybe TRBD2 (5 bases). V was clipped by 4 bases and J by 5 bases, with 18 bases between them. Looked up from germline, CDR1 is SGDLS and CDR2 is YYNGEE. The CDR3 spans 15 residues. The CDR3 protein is CASSPRGIRVETQYF. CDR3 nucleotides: TGTGCCAGCAGCCCCCGGGGAATTCGGGTGGAGACCCAGTACTTC. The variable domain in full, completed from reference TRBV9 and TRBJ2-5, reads DSGVTQTPKHLITATGQRVTLRCSPRSGDLSVYWYQQSLDQGLQFLIQYYNGEERAKGNILERFSAQQFPDLHSELNLSSLELGDSALYFCASSPRGIRVETQYFGPGTRLLVL.

This CDR3 is CASSTSGSSTDTQYF. The DNA of the CDR3 is TGCGCCAGCAGTACTAGCGGGTCTAGCACAGATACGCAGTATTTT. The chain joins TRBV10-1 to TRBJ2-3; 9 bases map to TRBD2. This CDR3 contains 15 residues. CDR1 is WNHNN, CDR2 SYGVQD, per germline (reference sequence). The V and J ends lost 5 bases and 0 bases, in that order; junction bases with no gene match: 3.

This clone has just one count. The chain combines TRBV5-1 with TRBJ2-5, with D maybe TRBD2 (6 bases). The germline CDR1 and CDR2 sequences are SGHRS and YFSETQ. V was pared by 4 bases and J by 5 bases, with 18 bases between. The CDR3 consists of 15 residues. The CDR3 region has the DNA TGCGCCAGCAGCCCAGGACGGGGGAATTTGGAGACCCAGTACTTC. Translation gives CASSPGRGNLETQYF.

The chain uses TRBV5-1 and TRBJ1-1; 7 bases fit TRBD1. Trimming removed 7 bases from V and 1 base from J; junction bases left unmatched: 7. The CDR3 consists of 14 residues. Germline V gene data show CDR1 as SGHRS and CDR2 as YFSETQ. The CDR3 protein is CASRDRVGNTEAFF. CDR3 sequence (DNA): TGCGCCAGCCGCGACAGGGTGGGGAACACTGAAGCTTTCTTT.

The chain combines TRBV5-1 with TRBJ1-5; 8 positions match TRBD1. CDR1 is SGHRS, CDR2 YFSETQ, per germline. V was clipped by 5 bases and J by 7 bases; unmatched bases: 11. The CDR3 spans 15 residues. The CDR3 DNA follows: TGCGCCAGCAGTCCGATAGGCGGACAGGGCCAGCCCCAGCATTTT. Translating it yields CASSPIGGQGQPQHF.

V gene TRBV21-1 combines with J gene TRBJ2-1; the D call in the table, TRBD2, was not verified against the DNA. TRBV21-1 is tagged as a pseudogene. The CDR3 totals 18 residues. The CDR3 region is CASTRKEGGLFSYNEQFF. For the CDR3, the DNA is TGTGCCAGCACCAGAAAGGAGGGTGGCCTATTCTCATACAATGAGCAGTTCTTC.

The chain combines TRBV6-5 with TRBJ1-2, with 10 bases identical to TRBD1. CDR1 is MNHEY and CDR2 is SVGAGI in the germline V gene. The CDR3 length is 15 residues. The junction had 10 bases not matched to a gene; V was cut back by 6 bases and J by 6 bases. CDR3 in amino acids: CASRATGTGVNGYTF. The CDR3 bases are TGTGCCAGCAGGGCTACCGGGACAGGGGTTAATGGCTACACCTTC.

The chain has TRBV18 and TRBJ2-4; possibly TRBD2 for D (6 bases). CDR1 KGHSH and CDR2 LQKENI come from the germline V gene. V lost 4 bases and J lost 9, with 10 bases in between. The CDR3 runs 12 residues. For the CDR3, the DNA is TGTGCCAGCTCACTTCAGGAGGGCATTCAGTACTTC. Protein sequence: CASSLQEGIQYF.

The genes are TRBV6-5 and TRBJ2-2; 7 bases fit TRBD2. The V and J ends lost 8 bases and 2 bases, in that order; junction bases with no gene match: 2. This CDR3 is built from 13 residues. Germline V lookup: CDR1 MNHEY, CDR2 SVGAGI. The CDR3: CASGRENTGELFF. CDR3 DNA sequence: TGTGCCAGCGGGAGGGAAAACACCGGGGAGCTGTTTTTT.

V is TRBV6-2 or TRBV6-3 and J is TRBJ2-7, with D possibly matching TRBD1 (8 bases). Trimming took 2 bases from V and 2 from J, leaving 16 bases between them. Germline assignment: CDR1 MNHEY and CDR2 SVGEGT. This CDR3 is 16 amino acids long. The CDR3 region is CASSYLRQGTTYEQYF. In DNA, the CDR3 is TGTGCCAGCAGTTACCTCAGACAGGGGACTACCTACGAGCAGTACTTC.

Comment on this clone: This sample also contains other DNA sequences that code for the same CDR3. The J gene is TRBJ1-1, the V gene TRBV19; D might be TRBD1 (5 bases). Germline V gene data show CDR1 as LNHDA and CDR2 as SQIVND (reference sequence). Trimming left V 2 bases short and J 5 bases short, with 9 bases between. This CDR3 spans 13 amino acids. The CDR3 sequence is CASSIKAGTEAFF. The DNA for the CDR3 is TGTGCCAGTAGTATAAAGGCAGGGACTGAAGCTTTCTTT.

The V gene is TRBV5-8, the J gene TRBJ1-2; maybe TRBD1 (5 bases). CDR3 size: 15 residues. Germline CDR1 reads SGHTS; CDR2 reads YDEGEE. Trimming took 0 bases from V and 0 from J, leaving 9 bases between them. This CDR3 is CASSLETVPNYGYTF. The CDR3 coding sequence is TGTGCCAGCAGCTTGGAGACAGTACCTAACTATGGCTACACCTTC.

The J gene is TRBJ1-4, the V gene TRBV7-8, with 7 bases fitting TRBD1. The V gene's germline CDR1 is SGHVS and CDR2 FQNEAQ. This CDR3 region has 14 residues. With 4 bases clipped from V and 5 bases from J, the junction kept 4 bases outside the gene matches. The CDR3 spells CASSYRDRNEKLFF. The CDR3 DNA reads TGTGCCAGCAGCTACCGGGACAGAAATGAAAAACTGTTTTTT. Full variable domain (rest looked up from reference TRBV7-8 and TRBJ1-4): GAGVSQSPRYKVAKRGQDVALRCDPISGHVSLFWYQQALGQGPEFLTYFQNEAQLDKSGLPSDRFFAERPEGSVSTLKIQRTQQEDSAVYLCASSYRDRNEKLFFGSGTQLSVL.

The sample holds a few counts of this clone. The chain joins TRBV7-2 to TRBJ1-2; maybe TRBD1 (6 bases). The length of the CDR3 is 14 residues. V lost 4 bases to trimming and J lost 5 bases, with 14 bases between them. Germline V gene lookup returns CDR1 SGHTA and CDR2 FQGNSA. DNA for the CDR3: TGTGCCAGCAGCTCCCGTTGGACAGATTATGGCTACACCTTC. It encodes CASSSRWTDYGYTF.

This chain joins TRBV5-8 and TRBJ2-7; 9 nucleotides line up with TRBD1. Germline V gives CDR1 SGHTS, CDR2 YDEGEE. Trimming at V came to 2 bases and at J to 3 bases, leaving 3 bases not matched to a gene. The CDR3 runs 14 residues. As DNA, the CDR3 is TGTGCCAGCAGCTTCGGGACAGGGATCTACGAGCAGTACTTC. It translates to CASSFGTGIYEQYF.

The CDR3 region has the DNA TGTGCCAGCAGTTTCGCAGGTTTATATGAAAAACTGTTTTTT. It specifies CASSFAGLYEKLFF. The chain carries TRBV2 and TRBJ1-4; D remains unclear. The length of the CDR3 is 14 residues. Germline loops: CDR1 SNHLY, CDR2 FYNNEI. Trimming removed 5 bases at V and 6 bases at J, with 13 bases between.

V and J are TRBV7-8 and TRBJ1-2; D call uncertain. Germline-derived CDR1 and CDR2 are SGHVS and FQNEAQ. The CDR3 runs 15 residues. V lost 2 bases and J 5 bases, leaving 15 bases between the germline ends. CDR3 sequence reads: CASSLSSSPGYGYTF. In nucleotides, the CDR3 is TGTGCCAGCAGCTTATCATCTTCCCCCGGTTATGGCTACACCTTC.

The CDR3, as DNA: TGTGCCAGTAGTATATCAGGTCCCGGGGAGCTGTTTTTT. Its translation: CASSISGPGELFF. V gene TRBV19 combines with J gene TRBJ2-2; D gene unclear. This CDR3 contains 13 residues. In germline, CDR1 is LNHDA, CDR2 SQIVND (reference sequence). The V end was cut by 2 bases, the J end by 6 bases, with 7 bases between.

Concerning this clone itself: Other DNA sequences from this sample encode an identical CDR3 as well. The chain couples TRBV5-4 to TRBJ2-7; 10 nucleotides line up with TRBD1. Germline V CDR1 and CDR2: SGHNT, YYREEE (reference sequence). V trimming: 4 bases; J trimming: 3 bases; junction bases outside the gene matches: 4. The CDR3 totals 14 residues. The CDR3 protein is CASSPGQGGYEQYF. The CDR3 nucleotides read TGTGCCAGCAGCCCCGGACAGGGGGGCTACGAGCAGTACTTC.

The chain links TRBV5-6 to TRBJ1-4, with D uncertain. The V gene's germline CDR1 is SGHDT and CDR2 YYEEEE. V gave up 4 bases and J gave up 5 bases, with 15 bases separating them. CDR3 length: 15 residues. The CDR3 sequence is CASSPAVVGNEKLFF. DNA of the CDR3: TGTGCCAGCAGCCCCGCAGTGGTCGGGAATGAAAAACTGTTTTTT.

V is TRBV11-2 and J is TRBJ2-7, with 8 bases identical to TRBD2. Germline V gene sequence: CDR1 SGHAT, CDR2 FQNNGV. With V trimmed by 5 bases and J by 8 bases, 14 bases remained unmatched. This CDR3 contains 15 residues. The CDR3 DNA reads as TGTGCCAGCAGCCCCTTCTCGGGACTAGGCGTTAAGCAGTACTTC. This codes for CASSPFSGLGVKQYF.